This T cell receptor (beta chain) was sequenced for a study of blood T cell repertoires in COVID-19. The overall study: From the United States, Italy and Spain came samples of acute and convalescent COVID-19. Nucleic acid was either cDNA or gDNA, and it came from T cells, B-cell-depleted T cells, or PBMCs.

V was clipped by 6 bases and J by 4 bases; unmatched bases: 10. The germline CDR1 and CDR2 sequences are SGHAT and FQNNGV. CDR3 length: 17 residues. Original analysis: It was from reference gene primer amplification that nucleated cell counts were estimated. The protocol was immunoSEQ multiplex PCR, while the TCRdb copy is restricted to in-frame clones and leaves out a portion. Clone size and V and J calls were adopted from that table, with D and trimming inferred from the DNA. There are approximately 100,000 clones in the sample; 87% occur only once, and roughly 3% lies in the top ten. This TCR was recovered from a middle-aged man in a cohort sampled during active COVID-19. The chain employs TRBV11-2 and TRBJ2-2; 11 bases map to TRBD1. Material for sequencing was peripheral blood. CDR3 amino acids: CASSSGGTGGITGELFF. DNA of the CDR3: TGTGCCAGCAGTTCAGGGGGGACAGGGGGTATCACCGGGGAGCTGTTTTTT. Looking up the rest from reference TRBV11-2 and TRBJ2-2 gives the full variable domain: EAGVAQSPRYKIIEKRQSVAFWCNPISGHATLYWYQQILGQGPKLLIQFQNNGVVDDSQLPKDRFSAERLKGVDSTLKIQPAKLEDSAVYLCASSSGGTGGITGELFFGEGSRLTVL.